This record looks at one T cell receptor (beta chain) sequence and its context. This record belongs to a study of blood T cell repertoires in COVID-19. Study overall: The United States, Italy and Spain supplied acute and convalescent COVID-19 samples. Nucleic acid was either cDNA or gDNA, and it came from T cells, B-cell-depleted T cells, or PBMCs.

Source study methods: Estimation of nucleated cell counts was performed using reference gene primer amplification. The repertoire was sequenced with immunoSEQ multiplex PCR; TCRdb's copy has only in-frame clones and lacks some. The V and J calls and clone size were taken over from that table, and D and trimming were inferred from the DNA. The sample contains 110,000 or so clones, around 84% of which appear only once. The origin of this receptor is a middle-aged man with acute or convalescent COVID-19. Sequenced input: peripheral blood.

DNA for the CDR3: TGTGCCAGCACCCAAGGGACAGCCGACTACGAGCAGTACTTC. Protein sequence: CASTQGTADYEQYF. V and J are TRBV7-8 and TRBJ2-7; 7 nucleotides line up with TRBD1. This CDR3 contains 14 residues. After removal of 7 bases from V and 3 bases from J, the junction contained 9 bases not matched to a gene. Germline V gene lookup returns CDR1 SGHVS and CDR2 FQNEAQ.